This is a list of T cell receptor beta chains from one sample in a study of beta chain features in type 1 diabetes. TCRdb's table, derived via immunoSEQ multiplex PCR, lists solely in-frame clones and lacks some. This table holds under 350,000 clones, 13% to 15% found once. Sample: naive CD4+ T cells from blood. Source of these receptors: a man aged 25 to 40 with type 1 diabetes. Both conserved end residues are part of each CDR3. The D gene is left open where the match is weak. Clone size appears in some rows only: once, few, many, or a class for an expanded clone.

>-|TRBD2|TRBJ2-7|TRBV2|15
CASRERLAGINEQYF
TGTGCCAGCAGGGAGAGACTAGCGGGAATCAACGAGCAGTACTTC
>few|-|TRBJ1-2|TRBV2|14
CASSEDLGGYGYTF
TGTGCCAGCAGTGAGGACTTAGGCGGCTATGGCTACACCTTC
>few|TRBD1|TRBJ1-1|TRBV12-5|14
CASAKGQGNTEAFF
TGTGCTAGTGCCAAAGGACAGGGAAACACTGAAGCTTTCTTT
>few|TRBD1|TRBJ2-7|TRBV7-2|15
CASSQDSGTGYEQYF
TGTGCCAGCAGCCAAGATTCCGGGACAGGGTACGAGCAGTACTTC
>few|TRBD1|TRBJ2-1|TRBV28|15
CASSTAGQGNNEQFF
TGTGCCAGCAGTACCGCGGGACAGGGTAACAATGAGCAGTTCTTC
>-|-|TRBJ2-2|TRBV30|12
CACPRVAGELFF
TGTGCCTGCCCCCGGGTAGCCGGGGAGCTGTTTTTT
>-|TRBD1|TRBJ1-5|TRBV7-9|15
CASSIGQASNQPQHF
TGTGCCAGCAGCATAGGACAGGCTAGCAATCAGCCCCAGCATTTT
>-|TRBD2|TRBJ2-3|TRBV6-4|14
CASSLLAGADTQYF
TGTGCCAGCAGCTTACTAGCGGGAGCTGATACGCAGTATTTT
>-|TRBD1|TRBJ1-1|TRBV18|14
CASSPQGARAEAFF
TGTGCCAGCTCACCGCAGGGGGCGCGGGCTGAAGCTTTCTTT
>few|-|TRBJ2-3|TRBV7-2|15
CASSLGEGGTDTQYF
TGTGCCAGCAGCTTAGGGGAGGGGGGCACAGATACGCAGTATTTT
>few|-|TRBJ2-7|TRBV25-1|13
CASSEAASYEQYF
TGTGCCAGCAGTGAAGCAGCGAGCTACGAGCAGTACTTC
>-|TRBD1|TRBJ2-5|TRBV18|14
CASSPWTGEETQYF
TGTGCCAGCTCACCATGGACAGGGGAAGAGACCCAGTACTTC
>few|TRBD1|TRBJ2-4|TRBV7-9|15
CASSLPGQGGNIQYF
TGTGCCAGCAGTCTCCCGGGACAGGGGGGGAACATTCAGTACTTC
>-|TRBD2|TRBJ2-1|TRBV9|17
CASSDRTSGRPYNEQFF
TGTGCCAGCAGCGATCGGACTAGCGGGAGGCCCTACAATGAGCAGTTCTTC
>-|-|TRBJ1-2|TRBV28|13
CASRSGGAYGYTF
TGTGCCAGCAGAAGTGGGGGCGCCTATGGCTACACCTTC
>-|-|TRBJ1-4|TRBV7-9|14
CASSFQDPHEKLFF
TGTGCCAGCAGCTTTCAGGATCCCCACGAAAAACTGTTTTTT
>-|TRBD2|TRBJ2-5|TRBV29-1|13
CSVEEVAGGQPNF
TGCAGCGTTGAAGAGGTAGCGGGAGGGCAACCGAACTTC
>few|TRBD2|TRBJ2-1|TRBV5-1|19
CASSLIITSGPDSYNEQFF
TGCGCCAGCAGCTTGATTATTACTAGCGGGCCCGACTCCTACAATGAGCAGTTCTTC
>-|TRBD2|TRBJ2-4|TRBV18|15
CASSPFPSGGNIQYF
TGTGCCAGCTCACCTTTCCCTAGCGGGGGAAACATTCAGTACTTC
>few|-|TRBJ2-7|TRBV29-1|13
CSVAGQGRYEQYF
TGCAGCGTTGCAGGACAAGGACGCTACGAGCAGTACTTC
>-|-|TRBJ2-6|TRBV11-1|14
CASSLFTGANVLTF
TGTGCCAGCAGCTTGTTTACTGGGGCCAACGTCCTGACTTTC
>few|-|TRBJ2-5|TRBV7-8|15
CASSLRGGGGQTQYF
TGTGCCAGCAGCTTAAGAGGGGGGGGCGGGCAGACCCAGTACTTC
>-|-|TRBJ2-1|TRBV11-2|14
CASSLIQGMGEQFF
TGTGCCAGCAGCCTTATACAGGGAATGGGTGAGCAGTTCTTC
>few|TRBD2|TRBJ2-7|TRBV18|16
CASSPTVLADTYEQYF
TGTGCCAGCTCACCCACGGTGCTAGCGGACACCTACGAGCAGTACTTC
>few|-|TRBJ1-5|TRBV19|14
CASSGAGVRQPQHF
TGTGCCAGTAGTGGCGCCGGGGTTCGTCAGCCCCAGCATTTT
>few|-|TRBJ1-1|TRBV20-1|10
CSASRSEAFF
TGCAGTGCTAGCCGCAGTGAAGCTTTCTTT
>few|-|TRBJ1-1|TRBV7-8|11
CASSLLTEAFF
TGTGCCAGCAGCTTACTCACTGAAGCTTTCTTT
>few|TRBD2|TRBJ2-5|TRBV29-1|13
CSVGTSGGETQYF
TGCAGCGTGGGGACTAGCGGGGGGGAGACCCAGTACTTC
>-|-|TRBJ1-1|TRBV7-9|13
CASSLEQGTEAFF
TGTGCCAGCAGCTTAGAGCAGGGCACTGAAGCTTTCTTT
>few|-|TRBJ2-5|TRBV29-1|13
CSVEKWGEETQYF
TGCAGCGTTGAAAAGTGGGGAGAGGAGACCCAGTACTTC
>few|TRBD2|TRBJ2-5|TRBV9|16
CASSAGGLAGAETQYF
TGTGCCAGCAGCGCCGGGGGACTAGCGGGAGCTGAGACCCAGTACTTC
>-|-|TRBJ2-7|TRBV30|11
CAWRGDYEQYF
TGTGCCTGGAGGGGAGACTACGAGCAGTACTTC
>-|-|TRBJ1-1|TRBV15|15
CATSTLQGTNTEAFF
TGTGCCACCAGCACCCTACAGGGCACGAACACTGAAGCTTTCTTT
>few|TRBD2|TRBJ2-1|TRBV7-9|16
CASSLGLTSNGDEQFF
TGTGCCAGCAGCTTAGGATTGACTAGCAACGGTGATGAGCAGTTCTTC
>few|TRBD1|TRBJ2-7|TRBV25-1|14
CASSEVGQGYEQYF
TGTGCCAGCAGTGAAGTAGGACAGGGCTACGAGCAGTACTTC
>-|-|TRBJ2-1|TRBV15|17
CATSRDASASSYNEQFF
TGTGCCACCAGCAGAGATGCGAGCGCGAGCTCCTACAATGAGCAGTTCTTC
>few|-|TRBJ2-5|TRBV2|13
CASSGDSRETQYF
TGTGCCAGCAGTGGGGACTCGAGGGAGACCCAGTACTTC
>-|-|TRBJ1-1|TRBV5-6|16
CASSFVGRTANTEAFF
TGTGCCAGCAGTTTCGTGGGTAGGACAGCTAACACTGAAGCTTTCTTT
>-|TRBD1|TRBJ1-2|TRBV7-2|16
CASSLSWDSSNYGYTF
TGTGCCAGCAGCCTTTCCTGGGACAGCAGTAACTATGGCTACACCTTC
>-|TRBD2|TRBJ2-5|TRBV28|14
CASSPTSGRQTQYF
TGTGCCAGCAGTCCGACTAGCGGGAGGCAGACCCAGTACTTC
>-|-|TRBJ2-7|TRBV21-1|16
CASSKRPGLVFYEQYF
TGTGCCAGCAGCAAACGGCCGGGACTCGTGTTCTACGAGCAGTACTTC
>-|TRBD2|TRBJ2-7|TRBV7-2|14
CASRSLAGRYEQYF
TGTGCCAGCAGGTCACTAGCGGGAAGATACGAGCAGTACTTC
>-|-|TRBJ1-1|TRBV7-2|13
CASSSQGFTEAFF
TGTGCCAGCAGCTCGCAGGGATTCACTGAAGCTTTCTTT
>-|-|TRBJ1-2|TRBV5-1|15
CASSLAGGGVLGYTF
TGCGCCAGCAGCTTGGCTGGGGGCGGAGTGCTTGGCTACACCTTC
>-|TRBD2|TRBJ2-1|TRBV4-3|19
CASSQDWTSGSSSYNEQFF
TGCGCCAGCAGCCAAGATTGGACTAGCGGGAGTAGCTCCTACAATGAGCAGTTCTTC
>few|-|TRBJ1-5|TRBV28|14
CASSFPRGTQPQHF
TGTGCCAGCAGTTTCCCACGTGGCACTCAGCCCCAGCATTTT
>-|-|TRBJ2-5|TRBV5-1|14
CASSSGNARETQYF
TGCGCCAGCAGCTCGGGGAATGCACGAGAGACCCAGTACTTC
>-|TRBD1|TRBJ1-4|TRBV4-2|15
CASSEPGQGNEKLFF
TGTGCCAGCAGCGAGCCGGGACAGGGAAATGAAAAACTGTTTTTT
>-|-|TRBJ2-7|TRBV2|13
CASSGANGNGQYF
TGTGCCAGCAGTGGGGCCAACGGGAACGGGCAGTACTTC